This T cell receptor beta chain was observed in a study of long-term antiretroviral therapy in people with HIV (dated by TCRdb to between 2021 and 2024). Regarding the study in general: The earliest samples were collected approximately a decade before the 2015 WHO recommendation for immediate ART, a period when ART was typically delayed until CD4 counts fell. A retrospective serial study tested whether changes in peripheral blood TRB repertoire composition and diversity were associated with ART initiation and durable HIV suppression. A total of 150 to 200 cryopreserved PBMC samples were contributed to the cohort by 30 adults with confirmed HIV infection, with samples collected serially over a mean of around 6 years (range 1-12). Among the 30 to 35 participants with HIV, eleven were female. Test extractions of a monoclonal T-cell line alongside some 36 polyclonal samples showed no cross-contamination during QIAcube processing.

Summary of the overall study and its limitations: Owing to limited PBMC availability, only the TCR beta chain was sequenced, without alpha chain pairing. No data were available on ART adherence, viral resistance or therapy changes, limiting inferences about post-ART repertoire changes. The samples span the years 2004 to 2017, and the ART regimens used may be less effective than current regimens. Because pre-ART samples had limited cell numbers, profiling was done on unsorted PBMC rather than on sorted CD4+ and CD8+ T cells. Compared with controls, HIV repertoires had narrower CDR3 length ranges, and the network structure pointed to an antigen-experienced repertoire that shifted only slightly toward naive after ART. Starting ART was linked to a significant rise in TRB diversity, yet even with long-term ART the diversity remained significantly lower than in transplant donor controls. At every time point, the repertoire was dominated by expanded TRB clones first identified before ART initiation, although this dominance fluctuated and, in many PLHIV, declined after ART.

Notes on this clone: Its antigen remains undetermined. Base qualities are not at hand, and no much larger clone is one base apart.

The immunoSEQ hsTCRB v3.0 assay was used at survey level resolution to sequence the TRB variable region. The target sequencing depth for TRB was roughly 40,000-50,000 T-cell genomes per sample. TRB libraries were pooled and sequenced on an Illumina MiSeq using a v3 150-cycle kit. The paper's data handling went like this. Repertoire analysis ran in R within a reproducible Nextflow workflow covering QC, data transformation and analysis. LymphoSeq2, an R package for exploring AIRR-Seq data, was used to implement the custom analyses. After excluding several samples that yielded fewer than 5000 total TRB sequences, 150 to 200 HIV repertoires remained for analysis. Among the 188 retained HIV repertoires, some 60 were collected before ART initiation and around 130 were collected after ART initiation. Repertoires were downsampled to 5000 TRB nucleotide sequences, and summary statistics were averaged over 100 downsampling iterations. Only TRB sequences with CDR3 regions of at least seven amino acids were retained for analysis. A Shannon entropy-derived clonality score and the Gini coefficient were used to measure diversity. In repertoire networks, the top 5000 CDR3 amino acid sequences were linked whenever an edit distance of one separated two sequences. GLIPH2 predicted antigen specificity groups and MHC restriction for TRB CDR3 amino acid sequences. To flag known associations with CMV, EBV, HIV or tissue antigens, CDR3 amino acid sequences were compared against VDJdb and McPAS-TCR. Pre-ART, post-ART and control groups were compared with Wilcoxon signed-rank tests and Holm-Bonferroni correction. The table comes from immuneACCESS by way of TCRdb, which keeps in-frame sequences with V and J called. Part of the clones is missing from these tables; in studies checked, under half for an unresolved V gene and the rest for unknown reasons. The V and J calls and clone size are taken from that table; D and trimming were inferred from the DNA. Counted in this sample were tens of thousands of clones; 80% to 90% of them appeared once. The ten largest clones take up under 3.5% of the sample.

Participants were included only if at least one PBMC sample before ART initiation and at least two post-ART samples were available. All participants with HIV were treated in the United States of America. Before DNA extraction, cryopreserved samples containing about 1-10 million PBMC were thawed and washed. At the time of the earliest PBMC sample for each participant with HIV, ages ranged from roughly 23 to 60 years. Each participant contributed PBMC samples from 1-4 timepoints before ART initiation and 2-8 timepoints after ART initiation, with a median of 7 samples. Serial HIV viral load, CD4+ T-cell count, ART history and demographic data were obtained for every participant. Genomic DNA was extracted from unsorted PBMC with a Qiagen kit on a QIAcube, with processing performed in batches of 12 samples. This TCR was recovered from a woman aged 18 to 35 with HIV. Material: unsorted PBMCs, obtained 0.8 years after starting antiretroviral therapy.

This receptor has the CDR3 CASNKKGGSVGRETQYF. The sequence in DNA is TGTGCCAGCAACAAAAAGGGGGGGAGCGTAGGGAGGGAGACCCAGTACTTC. The rearranged segments are TRBV7-2 and TRBJ2-5; the D gene is perhaps TRBD2, on 7 matching bases. Sequences SGHTA (CDR1) and FQGNSA (CDR2) are obtained from the germline V gene. V gives up 7 bases and J gives up 5 bases, and the segment between their germline ends measures 26 bases. The CDR3 goes from the cysteine to the phenylalanine over 17 residues. The sequence is cut down to CDR3 DNA, 51 bases in frame from base 1.